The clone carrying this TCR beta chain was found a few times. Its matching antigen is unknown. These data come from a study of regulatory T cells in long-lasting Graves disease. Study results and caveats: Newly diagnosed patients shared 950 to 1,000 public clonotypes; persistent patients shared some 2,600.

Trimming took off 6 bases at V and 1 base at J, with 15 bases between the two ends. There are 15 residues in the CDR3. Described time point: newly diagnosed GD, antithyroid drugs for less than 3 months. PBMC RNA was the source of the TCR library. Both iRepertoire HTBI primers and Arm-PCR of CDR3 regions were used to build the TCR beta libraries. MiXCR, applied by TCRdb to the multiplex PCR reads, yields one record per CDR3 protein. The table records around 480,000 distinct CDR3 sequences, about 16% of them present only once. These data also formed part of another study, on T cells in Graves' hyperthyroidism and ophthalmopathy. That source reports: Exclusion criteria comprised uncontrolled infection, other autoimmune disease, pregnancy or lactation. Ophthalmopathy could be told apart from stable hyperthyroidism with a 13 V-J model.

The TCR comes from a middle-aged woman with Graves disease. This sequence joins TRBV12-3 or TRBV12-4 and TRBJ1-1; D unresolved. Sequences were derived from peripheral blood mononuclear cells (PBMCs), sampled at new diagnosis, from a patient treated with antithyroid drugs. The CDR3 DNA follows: TGTGCCAGCAGCCGCCTGGGAACCTCGAACACTGAAGCTTTCTTT. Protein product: CASSRLGTSNTEAFF.